This TCR beta chain comes out of a study of shared clonotypes between healthy human individuals. Germline V CDR1 and CDR2: SGHKS, YYEKEE (reference sequence). CDR3 length: 13 amino acids. V lost 4 bases, J lost 10 bases, and 5 bases stayed unmatched. Method: immunoSEQ multiplex PCR; TCRdb's copy keeps in-frame clones and lacks some. The sample holds approximately 1.5 million clones, about 98.5% seen once. This receptor was obtained from a young man in good health. The V gene is TRBV5-5, the J gene TRBJ2-1; TRBD1 matches 10 bases. Sequenced material: naive CD4+ T cells sorted from blood. Specified subset: CD45RA+ positively selected. CDR3 in DNA: TGTGCCAGCAGCGCGGGACAGGGGCGGGAGCAGTTCTTC. Translating it yields CASSAGQGREQFF.